The T cell receptor beta chain described here comes from a study of CD8 T cell repertoires and HIV-1 epitope variants. In the study overall: Epitopes were three Gag families plus Nef HW9 and YT9.

Method: immunoSEQ multiplex PCR; TCRdb's copy keeps in-frame clones and lacks some. The table has a few thousand clones, under 85% seen once. The CDR3 length is 17 residues. Germline CDR1 is SEHNR and CDR2 is FQNEAQ (reference sequence). Trimming left V 1 base short and J 0 bases short, with 10 bases between. As for this clone: The antigen remains unidentified.

Notes on the study in general: The assay identified only TCR beta chains of antigen-proliferating T cells.

Sequenced input: cultured CD8+ T cells derived from PBMCs. The chain employs TRBV7-9 and TRBJ1-6; no reliable D call. The receptor's source is a male donor with HIV. CDR3 loop: CASSLEDPSSYNSPLHF. CDR3 sequence (DNA): TGTGCCAGCAGCTTAGAGGATCCGAGCTCCTATAATTCACCCCTCCACTTT.